Presented here are 16 T cell receptor beta chains from one specimen sequenced in a study of blood T cell repertoires in COVID-19. The data were produced by immunoSEQ multiplex PCR, yet TCRdb's version contains in-frame clones alone and is incomplete. The sample includes hundreds of thousands of clones, approximately 86% of them seen just once. The sequenced sample consisted of peripheral blood. The receptors originated from a woman aged 30 to 39 with COVID-19, enrolled during active disease.

The chain links TRBV30 to TRBJ1-1; D unclear. The V gene lost 5 bases and the J gene lost 11 bases, with 12 bases spanning the gap. This CDR3 region has 10 residues. Germline V gene data show CDR1 as GTSNPN and CDR2 as SVGIG (reference sequence). In DNA form, the CDR3 reads TGTGCCTGGGGGCCTCCCGGGGCTTTCTTT. Protein sequence: CAWGPPGAFF.

The V call is TRBV5-1, the J call TRBJ2-7, with 8 positions matching TRBD2. The CDR3 length is 14 residues. Losses at the gene ends were 2 bases for V and 5 bases for J; bases not matched to a gene: 6. Germline assignment: CDR1 SGHRS and CDR2 YFSETQ. Here the CDR3 DNA reads TGCGCCAGCAGCTTTAGGGGACTAGACAACGAGCAGTACTTC. It yields the protein CASSFRGLDNEQYF.

The rearrangement uses TRBV5-1 and TRBJ2-5; D might be TRBD2 (6 bases). Per germline, CDR1 SGHRS and CDR2 YFSETQ. The CDR3 has 15 residues. Deletions cut 0 bases from V and 5 bases from J, with 14 bases between. CDR3: CASSLVGSEWETQYF. In nucleotides, the CDR3 is TGCGCCAGCAGCTTGGTCGGGAGTGAATGGGAGACCCAGTACTTC.

This chain joins TRBV6-2 or TRBV6-3 and TRBJ2-1; TRBD2 aligns across 11 bases. The germline V gene has CDR1 MNHEY and CDR2 SVGEGT. The CDR3 length is 16 residues. Trimming cost V 4 bases and J 2 bases; bases outside gene matches: 4. CDR3 protein: CASSFRLAGPYNEQFF. The CDR3 nucleotides are TGTGCCAGCAGTTTCCGACTAGCGGGACCCTACAATGAGCAGTTCTTC.

The chain uses TRBV4-3 and TRBJ2-7; 10 bases are a match to TRBD1. There are 15 residues in the CDR3. The V gene's germline CDR1 is LGHNA and CDR2 YSLEER. V trimming: 0 bases; J trimming: 1 base; junction bases outside the gene matches: 0. The DNA of the CDR3 is TGCGCCAGCAGCCAAGAGGGACAGGGGTCCTACGAGCAGTACTTC. Residues: CASSQEGQGSYEQYF.

The rearrangement joins TRBV2 to TRBJ1-2, with D possibly being TRBD1 (6 bases). The CDR3 spans 14 residues. Per germline, CDR1 SNHLY and CDR2 FYNNEI. The V end lost 4 bases, the J end lost 8 bases, and 17 bases lay between the germline ends. The CDR3 sequence: CASSVVGAGDGYTF. CDR3 nucleotide sequence: TGTGCCAGCAGTGTGGTTGGGGCAGGGGACGGCTACACCTTC.

The rearrangement links TRBV27 to TRBJ1-3; perhaps TRBD1 as D (5 bases). V lost 6 bases and J lost 2, with 17 bases in between. Germline CDR1 MNHEY, CDR2 SMNVEV (reference sequence). CDR3 length: 16 residues. The CDR3 loop is CASSPRGFSAGNTIYF. In nucleotides, the CDR3 is TGTGCCAGCAGCCCCCGGGGGTTTAGTGCTGGAAACACCATATATTTT.

This rearrangement joins TRBV7-2 to TRBJ2-7; 9 positions agree with TRBD2. V was pared by 2 bases and J by 6 bases, with 11 bases of the junction left unmatched. The CDR3 is 16 residues long. Germline V gene data show CDR1 as SGHTA and CDR2 as FQGNSA. The CDR3, as DNA: TGTGCCAGCAGCTTATTAGCGGGGGCCCTTCTCTCCGAGCAGTACTTC. Translated: CASSLLAGALLSEQYF.

This chain links TRBV7-9 with TRBJ2-5; D not certain. The CDR3 sequence is 14 residues long. With 1 base removed from V and 3 bases from J, the gap between germline ends came to 9 bases. Germline V gene lookup returns CDR1 SEHNR and CDR2 FQNEAQ (reference sequence). The CDR3 DNA reads TGTGCCAGCAGCTTAGTTGGGCTTGAAGAGACCCAGTACTTC. This translates into CASSLVGLEETQYF.

This chain joins TRBV6-5 and TRBJ1-2; possible D gene TRBD1, 6 bases. The CDR3 totals 13 residues. In germline, CDR1 is MNHEY, CDR2 SVGAGI. V was cut by 4 bases and J by 8 bases, with 14 bases left in between. In DNA, the CDR3 is TGTGCCAGCAGTTTTTCAGGGGCGCAGGGCTACACCTTC. This gives the protein CASSFSGAQGYTF.

In its sample, this clone was seen once. This chain links TRBV11-2 with TRBJ2-7; 16 nucleotides align to TRBD2. The CDR3 consists of 15 residues. Germline V gives CDR1 SGHAT, CDR2 FQNNGV. The CDR3 here is CASSSTGLAGGPTNV. Written as DNA, the CDR3 is TGTGCCAGCAGCTCAACGGGACTAGCGGGAGGGCCGACCAATGTG.

V is TRBV2 and J is TRBJ2-1; 8 nucleotides align to TRBD1. This CDR3 comprises 15 residues. Germline lookup yields CDR1 SNHLY and CDR2 FYNNEI. The J segment lost 4 bases and the V segment lost 6 bases, leaving 8 bases of the junction unmatched. The CDR3 region is CASRPGTGSYNEQFF. CDR3 DNA: TGTGCCAGCAGGCCTGGGACAGGATCTTACAATGAGCAGTTCTTC.

The chain recombines TRBV19 with TRBJ1-5; D gene uncertain. CDR1 and CDR2 (germline): LNHDA, SQIVND (reference sequence). The CDR3 covers 14 residues. Deletions cut 3 bases from V and 6 bases from J, with 12 bases between. This CDR3 is CASSIGLSGQPQHF. The CDR3 DNA sequence: TGTGCCAGTAGTATCGGGCTGAGCGGTCAGCCCCAGCATTTT.

The J gene is TRBJ2-3, the V gene TRBV30, with TRBD2 matching over 13 bases. Germline V lookup: CDR1 GTSNPN, CDR2 SVGIG (reference sequence). The CDR3 has 16 residues. V was clipped by 3 bases and J by 2 bases; unmatched bases: 5. CDR3 DNA sequence: TGTGCCTGGAGCCGGACTAGCGGGAGCCCCACAGATACGCAGTATTTT. This gives the protein CAWSRTSGSPTDTQYF.

The chain carries TRBV7-9 and TRBJ2-2, with 7 nucleotides matching TRBD1. The germline V gene has CDR1 SEHNR and CDR2 FQNEAQ (reference sequence). Trimming cost V 1 base and J 3 bases; bases outside gene matches: 2. This CDR3 contains 15 residues. The CDR3 DNA is TGTGCCAGCAGCTTAGGGCAGGGGGACACCGGGGAGCTGTTTTTT. Its translation is CASSLGQGDTGELFF.

The chain recombines TRBV5-1 with TRBJ1-6, with 12 bases matching TRBD1. The CDR3 totals 15 residues. V dropped 3 bases and J dropped 9; count of bases not matched to a gene: 4. Germline values: CDR1 SGHRS, CDR2 YFSETQ. Written as DNA, the CDR3 is TGCGCCAGCAGCTCCGGGACAGGGGGCGGTTCACCCCTCCACTTT. It translates to CASSSGTGGGSPLHF. Filled out from reference TRBV5-1 and TRBJ1-6, the complete variable domain reads KAGVTQTPRYLIKTRGQQVTLSCSPISGHRSVSWYQQTPGQGLQFLFEYFSETQRNKGNFPGRFSGRQFSNSRSEMNVSTLELGDSALYLCASSSGTGGGSPLHFGNGTRLTVT.